The 5 T cell receptor beta chains below were found in one sample sequenced in a study of blood T cells in healthy people across ages. A sample-barcoded 5' primer and a J-beta primer mix were used in a second PCR of roughly 6 to 11 cycles. TCRdb recomputed calls from the 5' RACE reads with MiXCR, one row per CDR3 protein. The sample lists about 1.6 million distinct CDR3 sequences, roughly 30% occurring once. The sample was blood. These receptor sequences come from a woman aged 25 to 45 in good health.

Ten or more counts support this clonotype. The chain joins TRBV20-1 to TRBJ2-5; D not certain. The CDR3 consists of 13 residues. The germline V and J ends were trimmed by 3 bases and 1 base, with 9 bases remaining between them. Germline V gene sequence: CDR1 DFQATT, CDR2 SNEGSKA (reference sequence). The CDR3 is CSASWGPQETQYF. CDR3 nucleotide sequence: TGCAGTGCTAGTTGGGGTCCCCAAGAGACCCAGTACTTC.

V gene TRBV20-1 combines with J gene TRBJ2-1; D is perhaps TRBD2 (6 bases). Deletions cut 3 bases from V and 8 bases from J, with 17 bases between. The CDR3 runs to 14 residues. Germline loops: CDR1 DFQATT, CDR2 SNEGSKA (reference sequence). The CDR3 bases are TGCAGTGCTAGGGGATCCGGGACTCCGGATGAGCAGTTCTTC. It specifies CSARGSGTPDEQFF.

This clonotype came up many times. This chain uses TRBV4-1 with TRBJ2-5; perhaps D is TRBD1 or TRBD2 (5 bases each). Germline V gene data show CDR1 as MGHRA and CDR2 as YSYEKL. The ends were cut back, 4 bases at V and 2 bases at J, with 14 bases in the middle. CDR3 length equals 15 residues. CDR3 DNA sequence: TGCGCCAGCAGCCCTAGAGCTGGGGGACAAGAGACCCAGTACTTC. Its protein product is CASSPRAGGQETQYF.

This clonotype was counted a few times. This chain uses TRBV12-3 or TRBV12-4 with TRBJ2-7; 8 bases map to TRBD2. V was pared by 6 bases and J by 4 bases, with 11 bases of the junction left unmatched. The CDR3 extends over 15 amino acids. The DNA of the CDR3 is TGTGCCAGCAGCCGGGGGTCGGGGGGGCCTTACGAGCAGTACTTC. It specifies CASSRGSGGPYEQYF.

The chain recombines TRBV5-1 with TRBJ2-3; the D call may be TRBD1 or TRBD2 (5 bases each). In germline, CDR1 is SGHRS, CDR2 YFSETQ. The V and J ends lost 4 bases and 2 bases respectively, with 23 bases between them. CDR3 length: 18 amino acids. The CDR3 spells CASSLPMAGGVLTDTQYF. The CDR3 DNA sequence: TGCGCCAGCAGCCTCCCCATGGCTGGGGGAGTTCTCACAGATACGCAGTATTTT. Drawing the rest from reference TRBV5-1 and TRBJ2-3, the complete variable domain is KAGVTQTPRYLIKTRGQQVTLSCSPISGHRSVSWYQQTPGQGLQFLFEYFSETQRNKGNFPGRFSGRQFSNSRSEMNVSTLELGDSALYLCASSLPMAGGVLTDTQYFGPGTRLTVL.